There are a few counts of the clone carrying this TCR beta chain. Trimming stripped 3 bases from V and 4 bases from J, with 4 bases between. The CDR3 runs 11 residues. CDR1 and CDR2 from the germline V gene are MNHEY and SVGEGT. The data belong to a study of CD8 T cells in ankylosing spondylitis. One entry per CDR3 protein results from TCRdb running MiXCR on the 5' RACE reads. The data show about 300,000 distinct CDR3 sequences, less than 25% seen once. The clonotype originates from a female donor with ankylosing spondylitis or in good health (not recorded which). Specimen: blood, either unsorted or a sorted T cell fraction (not recorded which). The V call is TRBV6-2 or TRBV6-3, the J call TRBJ2-7; no reliable D call. In DNA form, the CDR3 reads TGTGCCAGCAGTTATCCGTACGAGCAGTACTTC. It yields the protein CASSYPYEQYF.